These T cell receptor beta chains were read from a single sample in a study of blood T cells in healthy people across ages. TCRdb re-analysed the 5' RACE reads in MiXCR, keeping a single row per CDR3 protein. The repertoire holds nearly 1 million distinct CDR3 sequences, with about 53% as singletons. The sample was blood. These receptors originate from a woman in her sixties in good health. The CDR3 runs from the conserved cysteine through the conserved F or W. The D gene is left open where the match is weak. Size is stated for part of the rows, as once, few or many counts, or as a class when the clone is expanded.

size: few
V: TRBV12-3/TRBV12-4
D: TRBD2
J: TRBJ2-3
CDR3: CASSRTGLTYGDTQYF
DNA: TGTGCCAGCAGCCGAACGGGACTAACCTACGGAGATACGCAGTATTTT

size: .
V: TRBV2
D: .
J: TRBJ1-6
CDR3: CASSEALGRGTPPHF
DNA: TGTGCCAGCAGTGAAGCGCTTGGTAGGGGAACACCCCCCCACTTT

size: .
V: TRBV20-1
D: TRBD2
J: TRBJ2-5
CDR3: CSARGLAGGAQETQYF
DNA: TGCAGTGCTAGAGGACTAGCGGGGGGGGCCCAAGAGACCCAGTACTTC

size: few
V: TRBV27
D: TRBD2
J: TRBJ2-7
CDR3: CASTGTSYEQYF
DNA: TGTGCCAGCACCGGGACTAGCTACGAGCAGTACTTC

size: .
V: TRBV6-6
D: .
J: TRBJ1-2
CDR3: CASSDYDGFNYGYTF
DNA: TGTGCCAGCAGTGATTACGACGGGTTTAACTATGGCTACACCTTC

size: few
V: TRBV20-1
D: .
J: TRBJ2-3
CDR3: CSAIPIARTDTQYF
DNA: TGCAGTGCAATCCCGATAGCTCGCACAGATACGCAGTATTTT

size: .
V: TRBV15
D: TRBD1
J: TRBJ2-7
CDR3: CATSRDPGTGADEQYF
DNA: TGTGCCACCAGCAGAGACCCAGGGACAGGAGCAGACGAGCAGTACTTC

size: few
V: TRBV7-6
D: TRBD2
J: TRBJ2-7
CDR3: CASSELAASYEQYF
DNA: TGTGCCAGCAGCGAACTAGCGGCTTCCTACGAGCAGTACTTC

size: few
V: TRBV2
D: TRBD1
J: TRBJ2-6
CDR3: CASRATGAGANVLTF
DNA: TGTGCCAGCAGGGCCACAGGGGCTGGGGCCAACGTCCTGACTTTC

size: few
V: TRBV27
D: .
J: TRBJ2-3
CDR3: CASRVGYGTQYF
DNA: TGTGCCAGCAGGGTTGGGTACGGTACGCAGTATTTT

size: .
V: TRBV12-5
D: TRBD2
J: TRBJ2-3
CDR3: CASGLLAGGSSTDTQYF
DNA: TGTGCTAGTGGTTTGCTAGCGGGAGGATCTAGCACAGATACGCAGTATTTT

size: .
V: TRBV7-9
D: TRBD1
J: TRBJ2-5
CDR3: CASSSGGQGLREQYF
DNA: TGTGCCAGCAGCTCCGGGGGACAGGGGTTGAGGGAGCAGTACTTC

size: .
V: TRBV7-2
D: .
J: TRBJ1-6
CDR3: CASSQMVGTNSPLHF
DNA: TGTGCCAGCAGCCAAATGGTTGGAACCAATTCACCCCTCCACTTT

size: .
V: TRBV12-3/TRBV12-4
D: .
J: TRBJ2-7
CDR3: CASSLPTFPYEQYF
DNA: TGTGCCAGCAGTTTACCCACATTCCCCTACGAGCAGTACTTC

size: .
V: TRBV6-5
D: TRBD1
J: TRBJ1-2
CDR3: CASTKAGGSSNYGYTF
DNA: TGTGCCAGCACAAAGGCAGGGGGCTCTTCTAACTATGGCTACACCTTC

size: .
V: TRBV20-1
D: TRBD2
J: TRBJ2-3
CDR3: CSAKAGGDTQYF
DNA: TGCAGTGCTAAGGCGGGAGGTGATACGCAGTATTTT

size: few
V: TRBV5-1
D: TRBD1
J: TRBJ2-7
CDR3: CASSLIWDRGNEQYF
DNA: TGCGCCAGCAGCTTGATATGGGACAGGGGGAACGAGCAGTACTTC

size: .
V: TRBV6-5
D: .
J: TRBJ2-7
CDR3: CACAAGRFSYEQYF
DNA: TGTGCCTGCGCGGCGGGACGATTCTCCTACGAGCAGTACTTC

size: .
V: TRBV7-8
D: TRBD2
J: TRBJ2-1
CDR3: CASNTRTSGYNEQFF
DNA: TGTGCCAGCAACACCCGGACTAGCGGTTACAATGAGCAGTTCTTC